Detailed here is one T cell receptor (beta chain). The data are from a study of blood T cell repertoires in COVID-19. Study details: COVID-19 samples, acute and convalescent, were from the United States, Italy and Spain.

The V end was cut by 5 bases, the J end by 4 bases, with 12 bases between. The CDR3 covers 13 residues. Looked up from germline, CDR1 is MNHEY and CDR2 is SMNVEV (reference sequence). Generated by immunoSEQ multiplex PCR, the TCRdb table keeps only in-frame clones and is missing some. The sample has roughly 250,000 clones, 91% seen once. The rearrangement joins TRBV27 to TRBJ2-7; D not certain. This clonotype originated in a person between 18 and 30 years old with COVID-19, enrolled during active disease. Sequencing input: peripheral blood. Written as DNA, the CDR3 is TGTGCCAGCAGTGAATCTGGAGTTTACGAGCAGTACTTC. Amino acids: CASSESGVYEQYF.